This T cell receptor beta chain was captured in a study of T cells in Graves' hyperthyroidism and ophthalmopathy. Diagnoses rested on clinical symptoms, serum thyroxine and TRAb, thyroid ultrasound and orbital computed tomography. The PBMCs were sourced from fresh peripheral blood (more than 9 ml). Germline V lookup: CDR1 SGHRS, CDR2 YFSETQ. Unmatched junction bases numbered 6, after V lost 3 bases and J lost 2 bases. There are 15 residues in the CDR3. TCR beta CDR3 regions were amplified from RNA. HTBI primers were used for first-round RT-PCR of the TCR CDR3. TCRdb ran MiXCR on the multiplex PCR reads and lists one entry per CDR3 protein. Of 500,000 to 750,000 distinct CDR3 sequences in the sample, around 16% are singletons; the top ten hold about 7%. This clonotype was detected many times.

This TCR came from a woman aged 30 to 39 with Graves' hyperthyroidism. J is TRBJ2-5 and V is TRBV5-1; 8 nucleotides line up with TRBD1. Sequencing was done on a sample of blood. Here the CDR3 reads CASSYWTGPQETQYF. CDR3 DNA sequence: TGCGCCAGCAGCTACTGGACAGGGCCTCAAGAGACCCAGTACTTC.